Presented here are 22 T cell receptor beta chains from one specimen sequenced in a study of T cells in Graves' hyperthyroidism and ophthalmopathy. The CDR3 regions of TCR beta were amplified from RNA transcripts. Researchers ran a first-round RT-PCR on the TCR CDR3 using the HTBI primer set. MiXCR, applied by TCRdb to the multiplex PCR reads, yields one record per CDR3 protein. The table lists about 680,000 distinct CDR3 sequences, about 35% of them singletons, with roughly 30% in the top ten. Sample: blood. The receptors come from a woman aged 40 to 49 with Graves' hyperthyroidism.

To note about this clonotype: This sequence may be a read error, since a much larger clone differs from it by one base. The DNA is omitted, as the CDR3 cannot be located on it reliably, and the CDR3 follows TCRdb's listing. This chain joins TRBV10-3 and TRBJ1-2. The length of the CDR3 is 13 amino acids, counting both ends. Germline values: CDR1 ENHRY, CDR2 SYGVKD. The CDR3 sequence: CASRSGRNYGCTF.

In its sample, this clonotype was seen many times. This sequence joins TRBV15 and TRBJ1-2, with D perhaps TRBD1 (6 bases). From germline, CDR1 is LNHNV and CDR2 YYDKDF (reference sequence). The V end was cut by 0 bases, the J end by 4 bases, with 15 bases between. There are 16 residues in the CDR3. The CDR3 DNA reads TGTGCCACCAGCAGAGATAGATGGCAGGGGCCCTATGGCTACACCTTC. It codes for CATSRDRWQGPYGYTF.

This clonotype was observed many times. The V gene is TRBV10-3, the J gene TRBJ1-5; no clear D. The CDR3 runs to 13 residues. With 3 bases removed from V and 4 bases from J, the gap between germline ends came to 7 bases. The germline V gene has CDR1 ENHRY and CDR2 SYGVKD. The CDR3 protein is CAISDAVNQPQHF. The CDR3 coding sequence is TGTGCCATCAGTGATGCCGTTAATCAGCCCCAGCATTTT.

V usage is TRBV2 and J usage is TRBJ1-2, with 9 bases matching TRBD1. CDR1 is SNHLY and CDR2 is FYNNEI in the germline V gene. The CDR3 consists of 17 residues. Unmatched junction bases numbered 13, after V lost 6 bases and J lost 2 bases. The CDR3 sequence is CASSLKLGQGTNYGYTF. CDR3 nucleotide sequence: TGTGCCAGCAGCTTAAAATTGGGACAGGGAACCAACTATGGCTACACCTTC.

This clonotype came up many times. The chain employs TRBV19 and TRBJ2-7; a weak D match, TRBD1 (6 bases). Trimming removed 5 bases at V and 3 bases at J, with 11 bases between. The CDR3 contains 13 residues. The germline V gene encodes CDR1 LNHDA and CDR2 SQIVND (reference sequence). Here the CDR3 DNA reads TGTGCCAGTAGTCCTCGGACAGACTACGAGCAGTACTTC. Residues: CASSPRTDYEQYF. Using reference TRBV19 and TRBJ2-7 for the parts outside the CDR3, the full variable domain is DGGITQSPKYLFRKEGQNVTLSCEQNLNHDAMYWYRQDPGQGLRLIYYSQIVNDFQKGDIAEGYSVSREKKESFPLTVTSAQKNPTAFYLCASSPRTDYEQYFGPGTRLTVT.

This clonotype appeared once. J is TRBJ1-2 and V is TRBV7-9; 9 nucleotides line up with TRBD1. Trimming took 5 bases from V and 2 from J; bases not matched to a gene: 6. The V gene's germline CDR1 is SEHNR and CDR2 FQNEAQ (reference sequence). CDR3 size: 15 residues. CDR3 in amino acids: CASSHRDRENYGYTF. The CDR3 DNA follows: TGTGCCAGCAGCCACCGGGACAGGGAGAACTATGGCTACACCTTC.

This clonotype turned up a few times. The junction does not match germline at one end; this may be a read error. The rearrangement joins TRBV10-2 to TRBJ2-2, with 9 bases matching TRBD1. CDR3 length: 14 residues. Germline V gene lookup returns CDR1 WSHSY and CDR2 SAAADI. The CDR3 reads CASNGQGYTGELFF. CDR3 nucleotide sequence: TGTGCCAGCAATGGACAGGGGTACACCGGGGAGCTGTTTTTT.

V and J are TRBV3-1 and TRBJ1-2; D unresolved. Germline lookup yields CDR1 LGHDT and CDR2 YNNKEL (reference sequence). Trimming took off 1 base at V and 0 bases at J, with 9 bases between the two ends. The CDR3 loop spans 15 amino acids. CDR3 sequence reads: CASSQGGGSNYGYTF. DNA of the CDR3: TGTGCCAGCAGCCAAGGCGGAGGATCTAACTATGGCTACACCTTC.

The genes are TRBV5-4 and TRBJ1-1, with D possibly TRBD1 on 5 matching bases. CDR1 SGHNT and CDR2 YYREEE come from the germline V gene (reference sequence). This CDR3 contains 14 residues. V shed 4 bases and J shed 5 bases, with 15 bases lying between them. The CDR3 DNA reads TGTGCCAGCAGCCCGGACGGGGGAAGTACTGAAGCTTTCTTT. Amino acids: CASSPDGGSTEAFF.

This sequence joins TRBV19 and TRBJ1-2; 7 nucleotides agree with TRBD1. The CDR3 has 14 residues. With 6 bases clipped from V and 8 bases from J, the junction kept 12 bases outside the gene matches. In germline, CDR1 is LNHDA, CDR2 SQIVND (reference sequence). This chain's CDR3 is CASREGQTKRGYTF. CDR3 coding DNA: TGTGCCAGTAGGGAGGGACAGACTAAAAGGGGCTACACCTTC.

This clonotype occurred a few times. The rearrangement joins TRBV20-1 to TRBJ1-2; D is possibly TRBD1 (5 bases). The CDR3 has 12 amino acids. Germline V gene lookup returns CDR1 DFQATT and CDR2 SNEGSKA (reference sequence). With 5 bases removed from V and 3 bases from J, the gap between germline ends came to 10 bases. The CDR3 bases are TGCAGTGCTGGGGGGACTGACTATGGCTACACCTTC. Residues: CSAGGTDYGYTF.

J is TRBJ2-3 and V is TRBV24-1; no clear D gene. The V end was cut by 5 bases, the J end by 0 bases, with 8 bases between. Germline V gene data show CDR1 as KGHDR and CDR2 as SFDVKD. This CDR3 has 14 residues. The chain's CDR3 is CATSGHGSTDTQYF. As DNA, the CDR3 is TGTGCCACCAGTGGCCATGGGAGCACAGATACGCAGTATTTT.

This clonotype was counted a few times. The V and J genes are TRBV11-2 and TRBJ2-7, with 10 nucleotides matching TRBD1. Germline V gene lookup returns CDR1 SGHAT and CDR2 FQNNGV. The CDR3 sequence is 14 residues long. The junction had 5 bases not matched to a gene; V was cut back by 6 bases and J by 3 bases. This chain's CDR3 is CASSDGTGVYEQYF. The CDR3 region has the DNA TGTGCCAGCAGTGATGGGACAGGGGTCTACGAGCAGTACTTC.

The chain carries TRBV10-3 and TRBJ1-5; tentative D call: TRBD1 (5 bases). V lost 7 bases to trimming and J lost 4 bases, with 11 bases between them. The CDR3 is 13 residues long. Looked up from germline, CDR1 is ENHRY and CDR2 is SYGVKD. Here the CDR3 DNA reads TGTGCCATCATCGGGACGGTGAATCAGCCCCAGCATTTT. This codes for CAIIGTVNQPQHF.

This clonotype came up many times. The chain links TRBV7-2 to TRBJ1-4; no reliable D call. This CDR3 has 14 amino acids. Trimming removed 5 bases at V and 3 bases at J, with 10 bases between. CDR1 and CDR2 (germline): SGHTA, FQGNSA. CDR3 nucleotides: TGTGCCAGCAGCCCGGTGCTGGCTAATGAAAAACTGTTTTTT. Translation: CASSPVLANEKLFF.

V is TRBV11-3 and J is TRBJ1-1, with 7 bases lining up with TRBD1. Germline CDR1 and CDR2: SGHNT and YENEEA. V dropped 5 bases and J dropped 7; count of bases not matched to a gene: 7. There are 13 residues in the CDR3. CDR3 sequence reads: CASSSYRGVEAFF. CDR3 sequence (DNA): TGTGCCAGCAGCAGCTACAGGGGAGTTGAAGCTTTCTTT.

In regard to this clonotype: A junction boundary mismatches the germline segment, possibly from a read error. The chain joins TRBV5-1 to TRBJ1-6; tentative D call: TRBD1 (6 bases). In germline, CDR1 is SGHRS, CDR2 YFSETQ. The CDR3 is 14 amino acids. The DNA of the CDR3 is TGTGCCAGCAGCCGTTCAGGGGACAATTCACCCCTCCACTTT. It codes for CASSRSGDNSPLHF.

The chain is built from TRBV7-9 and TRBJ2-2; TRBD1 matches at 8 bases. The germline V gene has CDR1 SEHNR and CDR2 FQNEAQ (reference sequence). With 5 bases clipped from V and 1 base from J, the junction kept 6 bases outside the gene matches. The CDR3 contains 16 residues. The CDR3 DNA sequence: TGTGCCAGCAGCCAGGGGGCGACCCGGAACACCGGGGAGCTGTTTTTT. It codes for CASSQGATRNTGELFF. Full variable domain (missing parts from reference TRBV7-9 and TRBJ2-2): DTGVSQNPRHKITKRGQNVTFRCDPISEHNRLYWYRQTLGQGPEFLTYFQNEAQLEKSRLLSDRFSAERPKGSFSTLEIQRTEQGDSAMYLCASSQGATRNTGELFFGEGSRLTVL.

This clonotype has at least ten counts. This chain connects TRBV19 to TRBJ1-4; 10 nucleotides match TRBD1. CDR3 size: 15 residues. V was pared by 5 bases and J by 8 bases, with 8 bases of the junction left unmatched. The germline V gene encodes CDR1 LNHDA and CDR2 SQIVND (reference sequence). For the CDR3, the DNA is TGTGCCAGTAGTCCCCGACAGGGGGCAGGCGAAAAACTGTTTTTT. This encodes CASSPRQGAGEKLFF.

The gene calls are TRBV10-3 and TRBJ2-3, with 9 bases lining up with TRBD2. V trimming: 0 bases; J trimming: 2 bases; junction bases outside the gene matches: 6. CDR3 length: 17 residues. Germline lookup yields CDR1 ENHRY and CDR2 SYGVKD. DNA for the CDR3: TGTGCCATCAGTGAGTCGAAGCTAGCGGGACACACAGATACGCAGTATTTT. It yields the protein CAISESKLAGHTDTQYF.

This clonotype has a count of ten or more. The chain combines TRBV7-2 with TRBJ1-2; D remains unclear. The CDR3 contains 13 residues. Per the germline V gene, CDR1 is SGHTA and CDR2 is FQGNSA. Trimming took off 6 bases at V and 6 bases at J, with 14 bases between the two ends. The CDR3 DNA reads TGTGCCAGCAGACCGCGTTTGGAAGATGGCTACACCTTC. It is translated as CASRPRLEDGYTF.

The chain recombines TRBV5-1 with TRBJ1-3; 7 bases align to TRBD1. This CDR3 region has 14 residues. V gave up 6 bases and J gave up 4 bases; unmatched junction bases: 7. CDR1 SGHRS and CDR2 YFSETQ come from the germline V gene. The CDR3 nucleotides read TGCGCCAGCACGGGCCCGGGACAGGGAAACACCATATATTTT. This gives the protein CASTGPGQGNTIYF.